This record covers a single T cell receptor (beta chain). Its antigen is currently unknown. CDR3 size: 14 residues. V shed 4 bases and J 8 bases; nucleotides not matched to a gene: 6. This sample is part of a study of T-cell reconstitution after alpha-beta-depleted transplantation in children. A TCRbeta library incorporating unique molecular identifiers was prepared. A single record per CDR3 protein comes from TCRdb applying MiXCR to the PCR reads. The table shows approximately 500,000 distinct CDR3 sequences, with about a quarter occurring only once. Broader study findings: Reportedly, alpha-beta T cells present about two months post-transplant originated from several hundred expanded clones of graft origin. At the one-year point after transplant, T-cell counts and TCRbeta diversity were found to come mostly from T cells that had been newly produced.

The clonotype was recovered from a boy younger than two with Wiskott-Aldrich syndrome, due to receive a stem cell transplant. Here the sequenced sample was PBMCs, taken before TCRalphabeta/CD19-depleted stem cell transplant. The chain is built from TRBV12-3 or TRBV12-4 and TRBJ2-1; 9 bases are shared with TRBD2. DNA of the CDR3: TGTGCCAGCAGTTATAGCGGGAGAACGCATGAGCAGTTCTTC. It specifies CASSYSGRTHEQFF.